The 17 T cell receptor beta chains below all came from one sample that was sequenced in a study of shared clonotypes between healthy human individuals. Sequencing used immunoSEQ multiplex PCR; TCRdb keeps in-frame clones, though not all of them. The sample has about 330,000 clones, 74% seen once. Sequenced: memory CD4+ T cells sorted from blood. Subset denoted: CD45RA-negative fraction. The receptors derive from a man aged 30 to 39 in good health.

In the case of this clone: The sample holds other DNA sequences that translate to the same CDR3. The chain joins TRBV9 to TRBJ1-1; 7 positions agree with TRBD1. The length of the CDR3 is 16 residues. V shed 0 bases, J shed 1 base, and the junction held 6 bases outside the gene matches. The germline CDR1 and CDR2 sequences are SGDLS and YYNGEE. In DNA, the CDR3 is TGTGCCAGCAGCGTAGGGGCAGGGGGGAAGAACACTGAAGCTTTCTTT. Translated, it gives CASSVGAGGKNTEAFF.

The CDR3 loop is CASSLLPASSGGGGKSYGYTF. The CDR3 DNA reads as TGTGCCAGCTCACTACTTCCGGCATCAAGCGGAGGCGGGGGTAAGAGCTATGGCTACACCTTC. The chain uses TRBV18 and TRBJ1-2; D may be TRBD1 (5 bases). The germline V and J ends were trimmed by 4 bases and 4 bases, with 34 bases remaining between them. The V gene's germline CDR1 is KGHSH and CDR2 LQKENI. This CDR3 comprises 21 residues.

The chain combines TRBV18 with TRBJ2-5, with 7 bases matching TRBD1. The CDR3 has 18 amino acids. V dropped 3 bases and J dropped 7; count of bases not matched to a gene: 20. CDR1 KGHSH and CDR2 LQKENI come from the germline V gene. The CDR3 protein is CASSPPGQLIDGWRTQYF. The CDR3 DNA sequence: TGTGCCAGCTCACCGCCGGGACAGCTAATCGACGGATGGAGGACCCAGTACTTC. Full variable domain (remainder filled in from reference TRBV18 and TRBJ2-5): NAGVMQNPRHLVRRRGQEARLRCSPMKGHSHVYWYRQLPEEGLKFMVYLQKENIIDESGMPKERFSAEFPKEGPSILRIQQVVRGDSAAYFCASSPPGQLIDGWRTQYFGPGTRLLVL.

The V call is TRBV4-3, the J call TRBJ1-5; no reliable D call. The length of the CDR3 is 13 residues. Germline assignment: CDR1 LGHNA and CDR2 YSLEER. V lost 0 bases to trimming and J lost 6 bases, with 6 bases between them. DNA of the CDR3: TGCGCCAGCAGCCAAGAGGTCCTTCAGCCCCAGCATTTT. Translating gives CASSQEVLQPQHF.

About this clone itself: The sample holds other DNA sequences that translate to the same CDR3. The CDR3: CSVEAGAYEQYF. The CDR3 nucleotides are TGCAGCGTTGAGGCGGGAGCCTACGAGCAGTACTTC. The chain recombines TRBV29-1 with TRBJ2-7; 7 bases line up with TRBD2. Germline V gene sequence: CDR1 SQVTM, CDR2 ANQGSEA. The ends lost 3 bases at V and 2 bases at J; junction bases unmatched: 1. The CDR3 is 12 amino acids.

This chain uses TRBV15 with TRBJ2-7; 12 bases align to TRBD2. The CDR3 length is 17 residues. Germline values: CDR1 LNHNV, CDR2 YYDKDF (reference sequence). The V segment lost 0 bases and the J segment 7 bases; nucleotides outside the gene matches: 10. The CDR3 region has the DNA TGTGCCACCAGCAGAGATAAGCTAGCGGGAGGGCCGAGTGAGCAGTACTTC. It is translated as CATSRDKLAGGPSEQYF. Full variable domain (remainder filled in from reference TRBV15 and TRBJ2-7): DAMVIQNPRYQVTQFGKPVTLSCSQTLNHNVMYWYQQKSSQAPKLLFHYYDKDFNNEADTPDNFQSRRPNTSFCFLDIRSPGLGDTAMYLCATSRDKLAGGPSEQYFGPGTRLTVT.

DNA of the CDR3: TGTGCCAGCAGTGAAAGTCTAGCCATCTTGGTGCGTGAGCAGTTCTTC. As protein: CASSESLAILVREQFF. The V call is TRBV2, the J call TRBJ2-1, with D maybe TRBD2 (5 bases). This CDR3 has 16 amino acids. Germline CDR1 is SNHLY and CDR2 is FYNNEI. V lost 2 bases, J lost 9 bases, and 20 bases lay in between. Drawing the rest from reference TRBV2 and TRBJ2-1, the complete variable domain is EPEVTQTPSHQVTQMGQEVILRCVPISNHLYFYWYRQILGQKVEFLVSFYNNEISEKSEIFDDQFSVERPDGSNFTLKIRSTKLEDSAMYFCASSESLAILVREQFFGPGTRLTVL.

In its sample, this clone was seen once. V and J are TRBV27 and TRBJ2-2; TRBD2 agrees at 11 bases. The CDR3 is made up of 17 amino acids. Germline V gene data show CDR1 as MNHEY and CDR2 as SMNVEV (reference sequence). The V segment lost 2 bases and the J segment 4 bases; nucleotides outside the gene matches: 6. The CDR3 is CASSLALAGATTGELFF. The DNA for the CDR3 is TGTGCCAGCAGTTTAGCACTAGCGGGAGCTACCACCGGGGAGCTGTTTTTT.

V usage is TRBV19 and J usage is TRBJ1-4; 10 bases are a match to TRBD1. Germline CDR1 LNHDA, CDR2 SQIVND (reference sequence). This CDR3 is built from 14 residues. The V segment lost 4 bases and the J segment 7 bases; nucleotides outside the gene matches: 3. The CDR3 bases are TGTGCCAGTAGTAGACAGGGGGCGGGTGAAAAACTGTTTTTT. Translated: CASSRQGAGEKLFF.

The chain is built from TRBV5-4 and TRBJ2-3; D is uncertain. Trimming left V 4 bases short and J 11 bases short, with 14 bases between. The length of the CDR3 is 12 residues. Per germline, CDR1 SGHNT and CDR2 YYREEE (reference sequence). The CDR3 loop reads CASSREYGEQYF. CDR3 sequence (DNA): TGTGCCAGCAGCCGAGAGTACGGCGAGCAGTATTTT.

The chain recombines TRBV5-6 with TRBJ2-3, with D perhaps being TRBD1 or TRBD2 (5 bases each). CDR1 is SGHDT, CDR2 YYEEEE, per germline. This CDR3 contains 14 residues. Trimming removed 6 bases at V and 2 bases at J, with 13 bases between. This CDR3 is CASTRDGTTDTQYF. The CDR3 DNA follows: TGTGCCAGCACCCGGGACGGAACCACAGATACGCAGTATTTT.

This chain connects TRBV5-1 to TRBJ2-7, with D perhaps TRBD1 (5 bases). CDR1 and CDR2 from the germline V gene are SGHRS and YFSETQ. The CDR3 extends over 13 amino acids. V gave up 5 bases and J gave up 2 bases, with 11 bases separating them. The CDR3 loop reads CASRPDITYEQYF. The DNA of the CDR3 is TGCGCCAGCAGACCGGACATCACCTACGAGCAGTACTTC.

The chain uses TRBV10-3 and TRBJ2-7; 7 bases map to TRBD2. This CDR3 region has 15 residues. In germline, CDR1 is ENHRY, CDR2 SYGVKD. The junction had 12 bases not matched to a gene; V was cut back by 5 bases and J by 5 bases. The CDR3 DNA follows: TGTGCCATCAGTCGCAAGGGTTGGGAGGGAGACGAGCAGTACTTC. Encoded protein: CAISRKGWEGDEQYF.

V usage is TRBV5-1 and J usage is TRBJ2-1; D call uncertain. The CDR3 length is 11 residues. The V end was cut by 3 bases, the J end by 9 bases, with 7 bases between. CDR1 is SGHRS and CDR2 is YFSETQ in the germline V gene. CDR3 protein: CASSSESEQFF. The CDR3 DNA sequence: TGCGCCAGCAGCTCAGAAAGTGAGCAGTTCTTC.

The chain combines TRBV5-6 with TRBJ2-1; 9 bases are shared with TRBD1. The germline CDR1 and CDR2 sequences are SGHDT and YYEEEE. The CDR3 has 15 amino acids. Germline trimming cut 3 bases from V and 2 bases from J; bases unmatched to any gene: 3. The CDR3 spells CASSSGQGTYNEQFF. CDR3 bases: TGTGCCAGCAGCTCGGGACAGGGCACCTACAATGAGCAGTTCTTC. Full variable domain (missing parts from reference TRBV5-6 and TRBJ2-1): DAGVTQSPTHLIKTRGQQVTLRCSPKSGHDTVSWYQQALGQGPQFIFQYYEEEERQRGNFPDRFSGHQFPNYSSELNVNALLLGDSALYLCASSSGQGTYNEQFFGPGTRLTVL.

The gene calls are TRBV9 and TRBJ1-1; unclear D gene. This CDR3 comprises 15 residues. Deletions cut 3 bases from V and 1 base from J, with 13 bases between. Germline values: CDR1 SGDLS, CDR2 YYNGEE. The CDR3 loop reads CASSARRAGNTEAFF. CDR3 nucleotides: TGTGCCAGCAGCGCCCGTCGGGCGGGGAACACTGAAGCTTTCTTT.

A few counts support this clone. The CDR3 nucleotides are TGTGCCAGCAGTTTCCGGCGGGCCAGGCGCTCTGGAAACACCATATATTTT. Its translation is CASSFRRARRSGNTIYF. The V call is TRBV28, the J call TRBJ1-3; D gene uncertain. V was pared by 3 bases and J by 0 bases, with 15 bases between. Germline assignment: CDR1 MDHEN and CDR2 SYDVKM. The CDR3 has 17 residues.